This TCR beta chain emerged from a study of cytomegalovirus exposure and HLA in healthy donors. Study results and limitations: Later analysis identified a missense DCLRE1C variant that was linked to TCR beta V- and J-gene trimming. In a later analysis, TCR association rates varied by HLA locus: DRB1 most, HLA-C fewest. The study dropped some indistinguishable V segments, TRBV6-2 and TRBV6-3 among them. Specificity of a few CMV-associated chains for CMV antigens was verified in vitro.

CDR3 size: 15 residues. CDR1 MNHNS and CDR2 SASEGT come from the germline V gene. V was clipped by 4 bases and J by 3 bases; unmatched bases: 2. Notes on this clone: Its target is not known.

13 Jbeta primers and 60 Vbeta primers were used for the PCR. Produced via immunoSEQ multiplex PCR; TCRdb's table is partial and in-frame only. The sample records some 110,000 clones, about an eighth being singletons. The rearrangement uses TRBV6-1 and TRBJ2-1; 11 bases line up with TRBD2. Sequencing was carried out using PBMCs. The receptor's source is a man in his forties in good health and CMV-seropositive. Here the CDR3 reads CASSGGLAGYNEQFF. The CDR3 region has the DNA TGTGCCAGCAGTGGAGGACTAGCGGGCTACAATGAGCAGTTCTTC.